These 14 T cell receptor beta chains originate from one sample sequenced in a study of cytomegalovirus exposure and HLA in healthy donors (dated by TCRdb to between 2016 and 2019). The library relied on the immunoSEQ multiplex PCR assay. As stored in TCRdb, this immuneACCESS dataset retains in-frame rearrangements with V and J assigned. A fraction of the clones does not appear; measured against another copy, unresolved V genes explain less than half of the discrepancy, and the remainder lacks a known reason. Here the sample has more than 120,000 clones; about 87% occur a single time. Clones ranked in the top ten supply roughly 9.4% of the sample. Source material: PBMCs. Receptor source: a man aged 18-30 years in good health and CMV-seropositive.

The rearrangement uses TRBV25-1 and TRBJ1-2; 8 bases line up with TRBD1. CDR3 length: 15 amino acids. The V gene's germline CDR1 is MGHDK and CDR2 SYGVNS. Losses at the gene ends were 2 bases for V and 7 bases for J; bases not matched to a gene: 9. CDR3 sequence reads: CASSETKDRAAGYTF. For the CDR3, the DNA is TGTGCCAGCAGTGAAACCAAGGACAGGGCGGCTGGCTACACCTTC.

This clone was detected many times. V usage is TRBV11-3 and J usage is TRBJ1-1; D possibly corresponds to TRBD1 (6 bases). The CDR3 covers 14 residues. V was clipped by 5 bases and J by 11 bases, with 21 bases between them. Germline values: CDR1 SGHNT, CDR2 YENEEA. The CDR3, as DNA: TGTGCCAGCAGCCCAAGGGGGTTTAACCTGGGGGCTTTCTTT. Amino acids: CASSPRGFNLGAFF.

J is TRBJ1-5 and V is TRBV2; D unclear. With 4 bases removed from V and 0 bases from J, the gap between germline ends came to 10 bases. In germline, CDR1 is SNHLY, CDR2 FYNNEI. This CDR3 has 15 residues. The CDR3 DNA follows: TGTGCCAGCAGTGGAGGGTCGGCTAGCAATCAGCCCCAGCATTTT. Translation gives CASSGGSASNQPQHF.

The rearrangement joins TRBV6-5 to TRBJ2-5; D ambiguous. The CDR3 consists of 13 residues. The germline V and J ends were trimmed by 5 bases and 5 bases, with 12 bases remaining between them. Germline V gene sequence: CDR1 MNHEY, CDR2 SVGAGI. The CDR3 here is CASSRESLETQYF. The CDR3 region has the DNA TGTGCCAGCAGTCGAGAGTCTCTCGAGACCCAGTACTTC.

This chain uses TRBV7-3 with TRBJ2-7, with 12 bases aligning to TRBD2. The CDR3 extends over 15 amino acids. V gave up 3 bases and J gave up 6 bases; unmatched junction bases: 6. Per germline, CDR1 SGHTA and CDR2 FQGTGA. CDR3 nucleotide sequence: TGTGCCAGCAGCTTGGCGGGACTAGCGGGTGGCGAGCAGTACTTC. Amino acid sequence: CASSLAGLAGGEQYF.

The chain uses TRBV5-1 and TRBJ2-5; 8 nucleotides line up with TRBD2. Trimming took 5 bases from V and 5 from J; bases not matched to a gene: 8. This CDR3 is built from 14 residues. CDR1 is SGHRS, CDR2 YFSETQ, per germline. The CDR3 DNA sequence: TGCGCCAGCAGGGACACCGGGGGGGCGGAGACCCAGTACTTC. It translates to CASRDTGGAETQYF.

CDR3 sequence (DNA): TGTGCCAGCAGCTTAGCTAGCGGGGGATTTCCCGGGGAGCTGTTTTTT. It encodes CASSLASGGFPGELFF. The J gene is TRBJ2-2, the V gene TRBV7-6; 9 nucleotides match TRBD2. The CDR3 spans 16 residues. Germline CDR1 is SGHVS and CDR2 is FNYEAQ. The trim removed 0 bases at V and 6 bases at J, leaving 5 bases unmatched.

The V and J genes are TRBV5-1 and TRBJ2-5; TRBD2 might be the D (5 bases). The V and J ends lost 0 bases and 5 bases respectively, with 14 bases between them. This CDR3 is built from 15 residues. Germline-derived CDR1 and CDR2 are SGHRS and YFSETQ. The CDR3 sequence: CASSLEGTRAETQYF. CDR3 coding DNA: TGCGCCAGCAGCTTGGAGGGTACTAGGGCCGAGACCCAGTACTTC.

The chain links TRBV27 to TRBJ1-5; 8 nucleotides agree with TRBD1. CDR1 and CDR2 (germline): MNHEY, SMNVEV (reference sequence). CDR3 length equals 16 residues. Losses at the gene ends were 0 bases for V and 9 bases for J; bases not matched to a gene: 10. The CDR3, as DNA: TGTGCCAGCAGTTTATCGGGGGACAGGACTTTTGGGCCCCAGCATTTT. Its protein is CASSLSGDRTFGPQHF.

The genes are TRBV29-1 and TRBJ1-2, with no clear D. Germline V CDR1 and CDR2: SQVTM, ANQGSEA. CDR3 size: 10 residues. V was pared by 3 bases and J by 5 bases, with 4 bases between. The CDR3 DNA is TGCAGCGTTGAGGAGTATGGCTACACCTTC. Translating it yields CSVEEYGYTF.

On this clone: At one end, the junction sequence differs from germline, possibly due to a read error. Here the CDR3 reads CASSPQGRQDAQYF. DNA for the CDR3: TGTGCCAGCAGCCCCCAGGGAAGGCAAGATGCGCAGTATTTT. This chain links TRBV7-8 with TRBJ2-3, with D possibly matching TRBD1 (5 bases). Germline V gives CDR1 SGHVS, CDR2 FQNEAQ. This CDR3 has 14 residues.

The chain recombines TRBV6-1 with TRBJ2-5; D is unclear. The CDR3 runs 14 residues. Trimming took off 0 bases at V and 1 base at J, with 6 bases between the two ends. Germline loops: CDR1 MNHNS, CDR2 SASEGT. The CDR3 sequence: CASSEAAGQETQYF. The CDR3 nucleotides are TGTGCCAGCAGTGAAGCTGCAGGCCAAGAGACCCAGTACTTC.

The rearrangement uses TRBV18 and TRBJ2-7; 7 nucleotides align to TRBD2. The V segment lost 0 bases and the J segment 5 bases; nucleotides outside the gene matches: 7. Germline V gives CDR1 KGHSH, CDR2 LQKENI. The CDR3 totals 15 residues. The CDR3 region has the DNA TGTGCCAGCTCACCACCGGGAGGGGCGATGGACGAGCAGTACTTC. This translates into CASSPPGGAMDEQYF.

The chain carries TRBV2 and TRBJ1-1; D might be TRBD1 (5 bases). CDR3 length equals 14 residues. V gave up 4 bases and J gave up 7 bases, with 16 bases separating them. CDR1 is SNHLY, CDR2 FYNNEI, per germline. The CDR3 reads CASSANRPEGEAFF. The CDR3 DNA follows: TGTGCCAGCAGTGCGAACAGGCCGGAGGGTGAAGCTTTCTTT.